This passage covers 7 T cell receptor beta chains from one sample sequenced in a study of T cells after posttransplantation cyclophosphamide. Repertoires were generated with immunoSEQ multiplex PCR, while TCRdb's copy carries only in-frame clones and drops some. The table lists 10,000 or so clones, about 80% of them singletons. Methotrexate plus calcineurin inhibitor accompanied controls' myeloablative marrow transplants; sampling was 1 year later. The sequences come from PBMCs, collected roughly 370 days after allogeneic stem cell transplant with calcineurin inhibitor and methotrexate. These receptors were taken from a young adult male patient who received an allogeneic stem cell transplant from an unrelated donor, was CMV-positive, and had acute GVHD only. Some T cells may be transferred from the graft donor.

The table lists this clone with a count of one. The chain has TRBV2 and TRBJ2-1, with D hard to call. V dropped 7 bases and J dropped 6 bases, with 10 bases sitting between them. Germline-derived CDR1 and CDR2 are SNHLY and FYNNEI. CDR3 length: 12 amino acids. The CDR3 DNA is TGTGCCAGCACCTGGCTTTTCAATGAGCAGTTCTTC. It is translated as CASTWLFNEQFF.

This sequence joins TRBV25-1 and TRBJ2-3, with TRBD2 matching over 10 bases. Per germline, CDR1 MGHDK and CDR2 SYGVNS. Trimming at V came to 3 bases and at J to 11 bases, leaving 5 bases not matched to a gene. The CDR3 has 13 amino acids. CDR3 residues: CASSDPLAGEQYF. Written as DNA, the CDR3 is TGTGCCAGCAGTGACCCCCTAGCGGGAGAGCAGTATTTT.

The sample holds a few counts of this clone. The chain employs TRBV15 and TRBJ1-1; D gene unclear. CDR1 LNHNV and CDR2 YYDKDF come from the germline V gene (reference sequence). V gave up 0 bases and J gave up 11 bases, with 10 bases separating them. This CDR3 comprises 12 residues. CDR3 residues: CATSRDGREAFF. In DNA form, the CDR3 reads TGTGCCACCAGCAGAGATGGAAGGGAGGCTTTCTTT.

The chain is built from TRBV5-1 and TRBJ1-1; 10 bases are shared with TRBD1. The CDR3 sequence is 14 residues long. Per germline, CDR1 SGHRS and CDR2 YFSETQ. The V segment lost 4 bases and the J segment 5 bases; nucleotides outside the gene matches: 5. The CDR3 DNA sequence: TGCGCCAGCAGCACGGGACAGGGGTTGACTGAAGCTTTCTTT. This codes for CASSTGQGLTEAFF.

The gene calls are TRBV10-1 and TRBJ1-4; possible D gene TRBD1, 5 bases. Germline lookup yields CDR1 WNHNN and CDR2 SYGVQD (reference sequence). Between the trimmed V and J ends, which lost 1 base and 8 bases, there was a span of 11 bases. This CDR3 has 14 amino acids. CDR3 loop: CASSEWGEGEKLFF. The CDR3 coding sequence is TGCGCCAGCAGTGAGTGGGGGGAGGGGGAAAAACTGTTTTTT.

The chain employs TRBV7-8 and TRBJ2-2; TRBD2 matches at 8 bases. The germline V gene has CDR1 SGHVS and CDR2 FQNEAQ. V lost 5 bases and J lost 1; bases outside the gene matches: 6. There are 16 residues in the CDR3. In DNA, the CDR3 is TGTGCCAGCAGCCCCGGTCTAGCGGGGAACACCGGGGAGCTGTTTTTT. This translates into CASSPGLAGNTGELFF.

This clone was observed once. The chain is built from TRBV6-6 and TRBJ2-7, with D possibly TRBD2 on 6 matching bases. V dropped 7 bases and J dropped 3 bases, with 16 bases sitting between them. Germline values: CDR1 MNHNY, CDR2 SVGAGI (reference sequence). The CDR3 loop spans 14 amino acids. The CDR3 here is CASTPLAPYYEQYF. CDR3 coding DNA: TGTGCCAGCACCCCGCTAGCGCCCTACTACGAGCAGTACTTC.